The 14 T cell receptor beta chains presented below share a single source sample, sequenced in a study of cytomegalovirus exposure and HLA in healthy donors. The PCR ran on 60 Vbeta and 13 Jbeta primers. Using immunoSEQ multiplex PCR, the repertoire was profiled, and TCRdb retains in-frame clones only, with some absent. This sample has over 90,000 clones, with 73% found just once. The sample comprised PBMCs. These receptors came from a man aged 35 to 55 in good health and CMV-seronegative.

This clone came up once. The gene calls are TRBV19 and TRBJ1-1, with a tentative D call TRBD1 (5 bases). The V gene lost 4 bases and the J gene lost 5 bases, with 14 bases spanning the gap. The CDR3 length is 14 residues. Germline CDR1 LNHDA, CDR2 SQIVND (reference sequence). For the CDR3, the DNA is TGTGCCAGTAGTACGAACACAGGTTGGACTGAAGCTTTCTTT. Its translation: CASSTNTGWTEAFF.

This clone has a single count. The V gene is TRBV7-2, the J gene TRBJ2-7; unclear D gene. This CDR3 has 14 residues. Germline loops: CDR1 SGHTA, CDR2 FQGNSA. With 5 bases removed from V and 5 bases from J, the gap between germline ends came to 16 bases. CDR3 sequence reads: CASSLQLAGHEQYF. The CDR3 bases are TGTGCCAGCAGCCTCCAATTAGCTGGCCACGAGCAGTACTTC.

V is TRBV6-6 and J is TRBJ2-7; 9 nucleotides align to TRBD2. V lost 2 bases, J lost 5 bases, and 4 bases stayed unmatched. This CDR3 comprises 14 residues. Per the germline V gene, CDR1 is MNHNY and CDR2 is SVGAGI (reference sequence). CDR3 in DNA: TGTGCCAGCAGTTACAGTAAGCGGGGGGACGAGCAGTACTTC. Its protein is CASSYSKRGDEQYF.

Of note for this clone: A much larger clonotype is one base distant, so this may be a read error. The V gene is TRBV7-9, the J gene TRBJ1-2, with D maybe TRBD1 (5 bases). CDR3 length: 12 amino acids. The germline V gene has CDR1 SEHNR and CDR2 FQNEAQ (reference sequence). CDR3 nucleotides: TGTACCAGCAGTGCACAGGTTTATGGCTACACCTTC. This gives the protein CTSSAQVYGYTF.

V and J are TRBV5-4 and TRBJ2-5, with D maybe TRBD1 (5 bases). Trimming cost V 1 base and J 2 bases, with 9 bases left between them. Per germline, CDR1 SGHNT and CDR2 YYREEE (reference sequence). The CDR3 loop spans 14 amino acids. CDR3: CASSLLGLQETQYF. CDR3 sequence (DNA): TGTGCCAGCAGCTTGTTGGGGCTACAAGAGACCCAGTACTTC.

J is TRBJ2-1 and V is TRBV9; D unresolved. The CDR3 contains 14 residues. Germline CDR1 reads SGDLS; CDR2 reads YYNGEE. The V end lost 0 bases, the J end lost 6 bases, and 10 bases lay between the germline ends. CDR3 amino acids: CASSVESRFNEQFF. The CDR3 bases are TGTGCCAGCAGCGTAGAAAGCCGATTCAATGAGCAGTTCTTC.

The chain couples TRBV6-5 to TRBJ2-3; D possibly corresponds to TRBD2 (6 bases). The CDR3 extends over 15 amino acids. CDR1 and CDR2 from the germline V gene are MNHEY and SVGAGI. The V and J ends lost 4 bases and 5 bases respectively, with 16 bases between them. The CDR3 is CASSSPGTELDTQYF. The DNA for the CDR3 is TGTGCCAGCAGTTCCCCAGGGACTGAACTAGATACGCAGTATTTT.

This clone has only a few counts. Other DNA sequences in this specimen translate into the identical CDR3. The V gene is TRBV6-1, the J gene TRBJ2-7, with D maybe TRBD2 (6 bases). CDR1 is MNHNS, CDR2 SASEGT, per germline. The CDR3 contains 12 residues. V lost 4 bases and J 4 bases, leaving 8 bases between the germline ends. The DNA for the CDR3 is TGTGCCAGCAGTGTTGGGGGGTACGAGCAGTACTTC. Its translation: CASSVGGYEQYF.

The J gene is TRBJ1-4, the V gene TRBV9; D gene ambiguous. V lost 3 bases and J lost 4, with 13 bases in between. Germline values: CDR1 SGDLS, CDR2 YYNGEE. The CDR3 totals 15 residues. The CDR3 reads CASSAATADNEKLFF. CDR3 coding DNA: TGTGCCAGCAGCGCCGCAACAGCAGATAATGAAAAACTGTTTTTT.

V gene TRBV5-1 combines with J gene TRBJ2-7; TRBD2 matches at 9 bases. Germline assignment: CDR1 SGHRS and CDR2 YFSETQ. The CDR3 loop spans 16 amino acids. V trimming: 4 bases; J trimming: 4 bases; junction bases outside the gene matches: 12. In DNA, the CDR3 is TGCGCCAGCAGCGTCACTGCCGGCGGGGGGGTTTACGAGCAGTACTTC. This gives the protein CASSVTAGGGVYEQYF.

The rearrangement joins TRBV7-2 to TRBJ2-7; D may be TRBD2 (6 bases). V was pared by 3 bases and J by 9 bases, with 18 bases between. This CDR3 has 14 residues. Looked up from germline, CDR1 is SGHTA and CDR2 is FQGNSA. CDR3 amino acids: CASSFPGTGRGQYF. CDR3 coding DNA: TGTGCCAGCAGCTTCCCCGGGACTGGGAGAGGGCAGTACTTC. Based on the CDR3 plus reference TRBV7-2 and TRBJ2-7, the full variable domain is GAGVSQSPSNKVTEKGKDVELRCDPISGHTALYWYRQSLGQGLEFLIYFQGNSAPDKSGLPSDRFSAERTGGSVSTLTIQRTQQEDSAVYLCASSFPGTGRGQYFGPGTRLTVT.

This chain links TRBV15 with TRBJ2-6, with D possibly TRBD1 on 6 matching bases. The ends were cut back, 1 base at V and 0 bases at J, with 10 bases in the middle. Germline assignment: CDR1 LNHNV and CDR2 YYDKDF (reference sequence). This CDR3 contains 17 residues. CDR3 sequence: CATSRGTVTSGANVLTF. For the CDR3, the DNA is TGTGCCACCAGCAGAGGGACAGTAACCTCTGGGGCCAACGTCCTGACTTTC.

Only a few counts were recorded for this clone. The gene calls are TRBV7-6 and TRBJ1-1; D unresolved. CDR3 length: 14 residues. The ends were cut back, 3 bases at V and 0 bases at J, with 8 bases in the middle. Looked up from germline, CDR1 is SGHVS and CDR2 is FNYEAQ. This CDR3 is CASSLGLMNTEAFF. The CDR3 region has the DNA TGTGCCAGCAGCTTGGGCCTGATGAACACTGAAGCTTTCTTT.

The chain joins TRBV15 to TRBJ2-7, with TRBD1 as a possible D gene (6 bases). There are 16 residues in the CDR3. With 1 base removed from V and 1 base from J, the gap between germline ends came to 14 bases. Germline CDR1 reads LNHNV; CDR2 reads YYDKDF (reference sequence). The CDR3 coding sequence is TGTGCCACCAGCAGAGCCCGACAGGAAGCGTCCTACGAGCAGTACTTC. Its protein product is CATSRARQEASYEQYF. Full variable domain (rest looked up from reference TRBV15 and TRBJ2-7): DAMVIQNPRYQVTQFGKPVTLSCSQTLNHNVMYWYQQKSSQAPKLLFHYYDKDFNNEADTPDNFQSRRPNTSFCFLDIRSPGLGDTAMYLCATSRARQEASYEQYFGPGTRLTVT.